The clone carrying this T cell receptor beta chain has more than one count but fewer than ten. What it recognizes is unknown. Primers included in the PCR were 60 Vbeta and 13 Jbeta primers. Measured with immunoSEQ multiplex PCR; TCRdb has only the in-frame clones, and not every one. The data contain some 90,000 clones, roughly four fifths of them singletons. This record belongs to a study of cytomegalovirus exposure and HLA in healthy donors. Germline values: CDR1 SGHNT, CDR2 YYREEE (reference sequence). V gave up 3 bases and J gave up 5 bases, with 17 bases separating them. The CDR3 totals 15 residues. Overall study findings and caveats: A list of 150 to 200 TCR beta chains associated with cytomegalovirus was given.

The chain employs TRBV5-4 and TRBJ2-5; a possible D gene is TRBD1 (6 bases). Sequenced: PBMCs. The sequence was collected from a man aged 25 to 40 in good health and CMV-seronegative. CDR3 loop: CASSSVTGISETQYF. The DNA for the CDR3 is TGTGCCAGCAGCTCAGTAACAGGGATCAGTGAGACCCAGTACTTC. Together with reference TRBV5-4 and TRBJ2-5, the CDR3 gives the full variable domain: ETGVTQSPTHLIKTRGQQVTLRCSSQSGHNTVSWYQQALGQGPQFIFQYYREEENGRGNFPPRFSGLQFPNYSSELNVNALELDDSALYLCASSSVTGISETQYFGPGTRLLVL.